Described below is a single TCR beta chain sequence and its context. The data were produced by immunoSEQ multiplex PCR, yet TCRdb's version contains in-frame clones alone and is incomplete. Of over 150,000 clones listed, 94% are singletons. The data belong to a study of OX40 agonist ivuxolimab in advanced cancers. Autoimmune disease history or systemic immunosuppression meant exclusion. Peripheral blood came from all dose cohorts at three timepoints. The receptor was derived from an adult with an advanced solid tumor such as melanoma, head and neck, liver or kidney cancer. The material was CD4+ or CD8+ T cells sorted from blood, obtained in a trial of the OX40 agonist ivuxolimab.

The CDR3 DNA is TGCGCCAGCAGCCTATCACCGGGGACTAGCGGGAGGGAGACCCAGTACTTC. Protein product: CASSLSPGTSGRETQYF. J is TRBJ2-5 and V is TRBV5-1; the match to TRBD2 covers 15 bases. The CDR3 has 17 amino acids. V was pared by 4 bases and J by 5 bases, with 9 bases of the junction left unmatched. Germline V gene data show CDR1 as SGHRS and CDR2 as YFSETQ.